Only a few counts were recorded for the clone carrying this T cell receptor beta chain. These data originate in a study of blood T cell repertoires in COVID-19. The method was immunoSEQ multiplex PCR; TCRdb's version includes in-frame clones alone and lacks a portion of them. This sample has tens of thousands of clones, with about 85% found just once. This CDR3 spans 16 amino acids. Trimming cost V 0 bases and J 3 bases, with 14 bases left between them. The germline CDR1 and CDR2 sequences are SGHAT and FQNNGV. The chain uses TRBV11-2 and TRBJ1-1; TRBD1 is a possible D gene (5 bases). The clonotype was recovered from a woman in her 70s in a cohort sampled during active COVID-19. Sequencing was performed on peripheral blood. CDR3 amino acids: CASSLEFTGFYTEAFF. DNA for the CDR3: TGTGCCAGCAGCTTAGAGTTTACAGGATTTTACACTGAAGCTTTCTTT.